This T cell receptor beta chain was captured in a study of radiotherapy plus CTLA-4 blockade in lung cancer. Here immunoSEQ multiplex PCR was the method, and the copy in TCRdb shows in-frame clones only, minus some. The sample gives nearly 110,000 clones, 85% of which show up once; over 2% is in the top ten. CDR1 and CDR2 from the germline V gene are SEHNR and FQNEAQ (reference sequence). This CDR3 spans 12 amino acids. The source was peripheral blood, collected from a patient treated with radiotherapy plus ipilimumab. This sequence was found in a human donor with non-small cell lung cancer that progressed on radiotherapy plus ipilimumab. Some clones in this sample may be carry-over from other donors' samples. The chain combines TRBV7-9 with TRBJ1-4, with no clear D. The CDR3 DNA reads as TGTGCTACGCGGCAGGAATACGAAAAACTGTTTTTT. Encoded protein: CATRQEYEKLFF.